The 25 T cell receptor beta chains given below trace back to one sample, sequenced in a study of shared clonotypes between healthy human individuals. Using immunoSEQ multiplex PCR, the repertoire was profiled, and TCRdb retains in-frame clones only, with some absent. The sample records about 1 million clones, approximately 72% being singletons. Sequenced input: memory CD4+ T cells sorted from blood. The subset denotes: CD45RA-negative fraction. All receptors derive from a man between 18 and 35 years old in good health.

Here the CDR3 DNA reads TGTGCCAGCAGTTTAAGGCTAGCGGCAAACACCGGGGAGCTGTTTTTT. This gives the protein CASSLRLAANTGELFF. V gene TRBV27 combines with J gene TRBJ2-2, with 7 positions matching TRBD2. Germline assignment: CDR1 MNHEY and CDR2 SMNVEV (reference sequence). With 2 bases clipped from V and 2 bases from J, the junction kept 5 bases outside the gene matches. This CDR3 has 16 amino acids.

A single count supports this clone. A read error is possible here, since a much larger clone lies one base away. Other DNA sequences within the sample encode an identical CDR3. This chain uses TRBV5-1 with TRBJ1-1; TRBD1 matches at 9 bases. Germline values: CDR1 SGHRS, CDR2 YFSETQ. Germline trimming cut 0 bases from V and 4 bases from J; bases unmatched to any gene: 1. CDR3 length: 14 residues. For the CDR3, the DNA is TGCGCCAGCAGCTTGGGACAGGGGGGCACTGAAGCTTTCTTT. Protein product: CASSLGQGGTEAFF.

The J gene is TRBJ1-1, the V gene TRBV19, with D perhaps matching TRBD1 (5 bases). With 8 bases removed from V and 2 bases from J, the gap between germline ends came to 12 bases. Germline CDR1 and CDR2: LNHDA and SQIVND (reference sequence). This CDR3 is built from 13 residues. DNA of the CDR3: TGTGCCAGTGGAGGAAGGGGAAACACTGAAGCTTTCTTT. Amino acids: CASGGRGNTEAFF.

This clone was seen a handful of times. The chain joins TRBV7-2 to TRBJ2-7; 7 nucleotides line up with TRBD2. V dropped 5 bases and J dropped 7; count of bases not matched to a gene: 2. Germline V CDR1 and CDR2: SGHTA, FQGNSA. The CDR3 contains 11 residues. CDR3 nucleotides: TGTGCCAGCAGCGGGGGAGGGGAGCAGTACTTC. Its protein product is CASSGGGEQYF.

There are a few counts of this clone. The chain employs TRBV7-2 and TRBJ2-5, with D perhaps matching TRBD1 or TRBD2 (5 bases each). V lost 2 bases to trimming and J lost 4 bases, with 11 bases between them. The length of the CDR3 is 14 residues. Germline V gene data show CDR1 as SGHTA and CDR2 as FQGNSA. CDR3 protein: CASSLNPGTETQYF. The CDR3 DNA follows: TGTGCCAGCAGCTTAAATCCAGGGACAGAGACCCAGTACTTC.

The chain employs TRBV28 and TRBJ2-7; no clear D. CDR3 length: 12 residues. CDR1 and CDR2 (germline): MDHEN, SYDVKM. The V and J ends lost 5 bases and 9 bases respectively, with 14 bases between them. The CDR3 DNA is TGTGCCAGCAGTCCACCCGGCGGACCGCAGTACTTC. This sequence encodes CASSPPGGPQYF.

CDR3 coding DNA: TGTGCCAGCAGCCCCGGTAGGAGTTCCGGGGCCGACTACGAGCAGTACTTC. Amino acid sequence: CASSPGRSSGADYEQYF. V usage is TRBV7-9 and J usage is TRBJ2-7, with D perhaps assigned TRBD1 or TRBD2 (5 bases each). CDR1 is SEHNR, CDR2 FQNEAQ, per germline (reference sequence). V was trimmed by 5 bases and J by 3 bases, leaving 23 bases between them. This CDR3 spans 17 amino acids.

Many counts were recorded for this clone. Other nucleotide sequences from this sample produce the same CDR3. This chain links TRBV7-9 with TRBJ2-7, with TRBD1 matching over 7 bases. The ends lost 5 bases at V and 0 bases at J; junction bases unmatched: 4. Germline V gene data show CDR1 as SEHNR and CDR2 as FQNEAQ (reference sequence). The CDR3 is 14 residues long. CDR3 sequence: CASSRSGGSYEQYF. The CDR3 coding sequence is TGTGCCAGCAGCCGGTCAGGGGGCTCCTACGAGCAGTACTTC.

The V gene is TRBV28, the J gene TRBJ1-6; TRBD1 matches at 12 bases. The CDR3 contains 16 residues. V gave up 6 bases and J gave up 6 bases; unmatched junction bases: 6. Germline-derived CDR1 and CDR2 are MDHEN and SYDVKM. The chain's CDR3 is CASSRDRGHSNSPLHF. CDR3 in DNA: TGTGCCAGCAGCAGGGACAGGGGGCACAGTAATTCACCCCTCCACTTT.

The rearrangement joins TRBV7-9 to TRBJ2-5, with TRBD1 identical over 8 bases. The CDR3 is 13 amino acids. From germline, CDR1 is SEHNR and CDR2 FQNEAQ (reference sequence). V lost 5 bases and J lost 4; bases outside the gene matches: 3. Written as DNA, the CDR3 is TGTGCCAGCAGCCAGCAGGGGGCAGAGACCCAGTACTTC. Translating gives CASSQQGAETQYF.

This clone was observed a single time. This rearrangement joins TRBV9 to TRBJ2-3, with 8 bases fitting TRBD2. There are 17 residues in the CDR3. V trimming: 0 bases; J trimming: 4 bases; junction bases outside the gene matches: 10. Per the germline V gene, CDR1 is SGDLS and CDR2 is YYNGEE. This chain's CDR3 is CASSVAPAGVGADTQYF. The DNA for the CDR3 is TGTGCCAGCAGCGTAGCCCCAGCGGGAGTAGGGGCAGATACGCAGTATTTT.

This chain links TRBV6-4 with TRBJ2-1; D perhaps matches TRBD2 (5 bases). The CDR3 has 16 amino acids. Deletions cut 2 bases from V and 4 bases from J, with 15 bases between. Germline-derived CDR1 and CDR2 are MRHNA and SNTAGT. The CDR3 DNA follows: TGTGCCAGCAGTGACGAGGGCTTAGGGAGATACAATGAGCAGTTCTTC. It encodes CASSDEGLGRYNEQFF.

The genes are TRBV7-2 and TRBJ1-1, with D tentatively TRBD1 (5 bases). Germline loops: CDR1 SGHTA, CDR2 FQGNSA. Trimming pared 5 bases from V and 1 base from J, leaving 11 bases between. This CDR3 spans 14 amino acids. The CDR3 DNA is TGTGCCAGCAGCCCCGGCAGGGCGAACACTGAAGCTTTCTTT. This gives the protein CASSPGRANTEAFF.

CDR3 residues: CASSETGSNEKLFF. CDR3 sequence (DNA): TGTGCCAGCAGTGAGACAGGGAGTAATGAAAAACTGTTTTTT. This rearrangement joins TRBV28 to TRBJ1-4, with TRBD1 matching over 7 bases. The V and J ends lost 5 bases and 4 bases, in that order; junction bases with no gene match: 4. The CDR3 loop spans 14 amino acids. CDR1 is MDHEN and CDR2 is SYDVKM in the germline V gene.

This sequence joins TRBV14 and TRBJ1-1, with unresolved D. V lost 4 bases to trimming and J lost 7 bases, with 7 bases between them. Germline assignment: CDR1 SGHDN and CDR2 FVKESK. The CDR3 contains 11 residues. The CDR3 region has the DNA TGTGCCAGCAGCCCAATATTTGAAGCTTTCTTT. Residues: CASSPIFEAFF. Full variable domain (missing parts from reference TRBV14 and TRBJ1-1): EAGVTQFPSHSVIEKGQTVTLRCDPISGHDNLYWYRRVMGKEIKFLLHFVKESKQDESGMPNNRFLAERTGGTYSTLKVQPAELEDSGVYFCASSPIFEAFFGQGTRLTVV.

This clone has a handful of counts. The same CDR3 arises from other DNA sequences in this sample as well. The CDR3 DNA reads TGCGCCAGCAGTGAAAGCGGGTCCTACGAGCAGTACTTC. Its translation is CASSESGSYEQYF. The chain employs TRBV10-1 and TRBJ2-7; tentative D call: TRBD2 (6 bases). This CDR3 spans 13 amino acids. Germline CDR1 and CDR2: WNHNN and SYGVQD (reference sequence). Trimming removed 3 bases from V and 1 base from J, with 7 bases in between.

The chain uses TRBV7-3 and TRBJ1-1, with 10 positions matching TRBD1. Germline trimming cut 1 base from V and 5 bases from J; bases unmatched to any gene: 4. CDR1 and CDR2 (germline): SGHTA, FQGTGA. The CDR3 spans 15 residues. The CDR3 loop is CASSLMGQGRTEAFF. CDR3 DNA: TGTGCCAGCAGCTTAATGGGACAGGGGAGGACTGAAGCTTTCTTT.

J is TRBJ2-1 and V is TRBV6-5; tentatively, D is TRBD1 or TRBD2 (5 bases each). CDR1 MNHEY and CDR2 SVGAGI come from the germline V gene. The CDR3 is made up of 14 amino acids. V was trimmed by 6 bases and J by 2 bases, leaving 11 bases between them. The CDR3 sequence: CASRRDGTYNEQFF. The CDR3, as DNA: TGTGCCAGCAGAAGGGACGGCACCTACAATGAGCAGTTCTTC.

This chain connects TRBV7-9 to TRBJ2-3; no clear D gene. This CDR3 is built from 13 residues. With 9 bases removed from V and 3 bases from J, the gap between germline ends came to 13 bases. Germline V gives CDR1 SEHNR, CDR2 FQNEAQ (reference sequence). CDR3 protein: CASVAAKTDTQYF. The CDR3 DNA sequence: TGTGCCAGTGTGGCAGCGAAGACAGATACGCAGTATTTT.

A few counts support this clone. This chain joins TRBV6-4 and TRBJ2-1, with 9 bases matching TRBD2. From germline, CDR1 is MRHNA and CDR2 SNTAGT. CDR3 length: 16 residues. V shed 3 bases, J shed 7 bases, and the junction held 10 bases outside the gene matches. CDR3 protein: CASSELSGRSGNEQFF. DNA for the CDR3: TGTGCCAGCAGTGAACTAAGCGGGAGGAGTGGGAATGAGCAGTTCTTC.

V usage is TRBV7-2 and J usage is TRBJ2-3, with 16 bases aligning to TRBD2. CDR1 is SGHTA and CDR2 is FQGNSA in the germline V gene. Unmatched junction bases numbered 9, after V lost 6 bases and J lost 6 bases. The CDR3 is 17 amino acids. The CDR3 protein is CASRKGLAGGSRDTQYF. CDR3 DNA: TGTGCCAGCAGGAAGGGACTAGCGGGAGGGTCAAGGGATACGCAGTATTTT. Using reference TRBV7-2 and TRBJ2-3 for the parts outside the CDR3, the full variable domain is GAGVSQSPSNKVTEKGKDVELRCDPISGHTALYWYRQSLGQGLEFLIYFQGNSAPDKSGLPSDRFSAERTGGSVSTLTIQRTQQEDSAVYLCASRKGLAGGSRDTQYFGPGTRLTVL.

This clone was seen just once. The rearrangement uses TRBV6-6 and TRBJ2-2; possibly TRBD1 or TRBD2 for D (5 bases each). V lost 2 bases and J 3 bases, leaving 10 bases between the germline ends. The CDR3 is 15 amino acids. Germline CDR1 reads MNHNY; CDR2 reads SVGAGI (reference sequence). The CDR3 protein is CASSYRMGDTGELFF. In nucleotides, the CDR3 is TGTGCCAGCAGTTACCGTATGGGGGACACCGGGGAGCTGTTTTTT.

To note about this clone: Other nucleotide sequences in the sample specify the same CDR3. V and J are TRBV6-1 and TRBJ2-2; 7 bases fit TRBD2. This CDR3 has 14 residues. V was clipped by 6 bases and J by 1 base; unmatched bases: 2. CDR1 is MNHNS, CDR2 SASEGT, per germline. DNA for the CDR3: TGTGCCAGCAGGGGAGGGCTGAACACCGGGGAGCTGTTTTTT. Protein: CASRGGLNTGELFF.

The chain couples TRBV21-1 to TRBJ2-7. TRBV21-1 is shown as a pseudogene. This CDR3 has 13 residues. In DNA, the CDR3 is TGTGCCAGCAGCCTAAAAGGGGGGTACGAGCAGTACTTC. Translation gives CASSLKGGYEQYF.

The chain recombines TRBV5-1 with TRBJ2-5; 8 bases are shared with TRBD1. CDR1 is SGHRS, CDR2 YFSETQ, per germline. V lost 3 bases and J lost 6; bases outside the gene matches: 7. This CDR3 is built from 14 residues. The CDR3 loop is CASSSDRAGQTQYF. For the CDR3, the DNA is TGCGCCAGCAGCTCGGACAGGGCGGGACAGACCCAGTACTTC.